These 16 T cell receptor beta chains came from one sample sequenced in a study of PD-1 blockade in mismatch repair-deficient tumors. Libraries were prepared by immunoSEQ multiplex PCR; TCRdb keeps only in-frame clonotypes and omits some of them. Of approximately 51,000 clones in the sample, roughly 80% were seen once. The material was peripheral blood, obtained about 20 weeks after starting pembrolizumab. The receptor set was obtained from an adult with mismatch repair-deficient cancer.

The gene calls are TRBV5-4 and TRBJ1-1; TRBD1 might be the D (6 bases). The CDR3 has 16 amino acids. Trimming left V 2 bases short and J 2 bases short, with 16 bases between. Germline V gene sequence: CDR1 SGHNT, CDR2 YYREEE (reference sequence). The CDR3 nucleotides are TGTGCCAGCAGCTTCTTGGACAGAAATCTCAACACTGAAGCTTTCTTT. Translated, it gives CASSFLDRNLNTEAFF.

This rearrangement joins TRBV7-3 to TRBJ2-5; 12 bases map to TRBD2. Looked up from germline, CDR1 is SGHTA and CDR2 is FQGTGA. The CDR3 contains 15 residues. J gave up 4 bases and V 5 bases, and 5 bases lay outside the gene matches. Here the CDR3 reads CASSPKGLAGETQYF. The CDR3 region has the DNA TGTGCCAGCAGCCCAAAGGGACTAGCGGGAGAGACCCAGTACTTC.

The V gene is TRBV29-1, the J gene TRBJ1-1; D perhaps matches TRBD1 (6 bases). This CDR3 is built from 13 residues. Germline CDR1 is SQVTM and CDR2 is ANQGSEA. The V end was cut by 7 bases, the J end by 3 bases, with 15 bases between. CDR3 residues: CSALGRGDTEAFF. The CDR3 nucleotides are TGCAGCGCTCTGGGCAGGGGTGACACTGAAGCTTTCTTT.

The chain carries TRBV5-4 and TRBJ2-5; 10 bases fit TRBD2. The CDR3 has 18 residues. The V gene's germline CDR1 is SGHNT and CDR2 YYREEE (reference sequence). Losses at the gene ends were 2 bases for V and 5 bases for J; bases not matched to a gene: 15. The CDR3 nucleotides are TGTGCCAGCAGCTTAGCGGGAGGGAGTTCGGTTATTGGGGAGACCCAGTACTTC. It yields the protein CASSLAGGSSVIGETQYF.

The rearrangement links TRBV6-5 to TRBJ2-7; 9 bases agree with TRBD1. Germline CDR1 reads MNHEY; CDR2 reads SVGAGI. This CDR3 is built from 15 residues. The V segment lost 2 bases and the J segment 4 bases; nucleotides outside the gene matches: 6. The CDR3 is CASSYPGQGPYEQYF. As DNA, the CDR3 is TGTGCCAGCAGTTACCCGGGACAGGGTCCGTACGAGCAGTACTTC.

The chain has TRBV19 and TRBJ2-7; a weak D match, TRBD1 (5 bases). The germline gives CDR1 LNHDA, CDR2 SQIVND (reference sequence). V dropped 4 bases and J dropped 3 bases, with 13 bases sitting between them. The CDR3 contains 14 residues. CDR3 in amino acids: CASSTRDMVYEQYF. The CDR3 DNA reads as TGTGCCAGTAGTACCAGGGATATGGTCTACGAGCAGTACTTC.

The chain joins TRBV28 to TRBJ2-1, with a weak D call TRBD1 (5 bases). The V end lost 0 bases, the J end lost 3 bases, and 9 bases lay between the germline ends. There are 15 residues in the CDR3. The germline gives CDR1 MDHEN, CDR2 SYDVKM. The CDR3 is CASSLWGRNYNEQFF. The CDR3 DNA sequence: TGTGCCAGCAGTTTATGGGGGCGGAACTACAATGAGCAGTTCTTC. Filled out from reference TRBV28 and TRBJ2-1, the complete variable domain reads DVKVTQSSRYLVKRTGEKVFLECVQDMDHENMFWYRQDPGLGLRLIYFSYDVKMKEKGDIPEGYSVSREKKERFSLILESASTNQTSMYLCASSLWGRNYNEQFFGPGTRLTVL.

The chain links TRBV23-1 to TRBJ2-7, with D perhaps TRBD1 (5 bases). TRBV23-1 is recorded as an ORF, its role being uncertain. V was pared by 4 bases and J by 6 bases, with 22 bases between. This CDR3 contains 16 residues. The DNA of the CDR3 is TGCGCCAGCAGTCGTCCGTCAATAAAGGGGATCACCGAGCAGTACTTC. Protein: CASSRPSIKGITEQYF.

The gene calls are TRBV14 and TRBJ1-2, with 8 bases aligning to TRBD1. Germline V lookup: CDR1 SGHDN, CDR2 FVKESK. The CDR3 is made up of 15 amino acids. V shed 6 bases and J 7 bases; nucleotides not matched to a gene: 13. Written as DNA, the CDR3 is TGTGCCAGCAGTCCCTTTACGGGACAGGAGACTGGCTACACCTTC. Translation: CASSPFTGQETGYTF.

The DNA for the CDR3 is TGTGCCAGTAGTATTGGATTAGCGGGACGAACTGAGCAGTTCTTC. This translates into CASSIGLAGRTEQFF. The chain recombines TRBV19 with TRBJ2-1; 8 positions match TRBD2. CDR3 length equals 15 residues. CDR1 LNHDA and CDR2 SQIVND come from the germline V gene (reference sequence). V lost 3 bases to trimming and J lost 9 bases; unmatched junction nucleotides: 10. Complete variable domain (other parts from reference TRBV19 and TRBJ2-1): DGGITQSPKYLFRKEGQNVTLSCEQNLNHDAMYWYRQDPGQGLRLIYYSQIVNDFQKGDIAEGYSVSREKKESFPLTVTSAQKNPTAFYLCASSIGLAGRTEQFFGPGTRLTVL.

The chain carries TRBV18 and TRBJ2-2; D gene uncertain. The V end lost 3 bases, the J end lost 2 bases, and 13 bases lay between the germline ends. CDR1 is KGHSH and CDR2 is LQKENI in the germline V gene. The CDR3 loop spans 16 amino acids. DNA for the CDR3: TGTGCCAGCTCACCCCAGTCGGCCATAAACACCGGGGAGCTGTTTTTT. Translating gives CASSPQSAINTGELFF.

The genes are TRBV2 and TRBJ2-2; 14 nucleotides agree with TRBD2. V shed 7 bases and J 3 bases; nucleotides not matched to a gene: 7. The CDR3 has 17 residues. CDR1 and CDR2 from the germline V gene are SNHLY and FYNNEI. CDR3: CASKGLAGEEDTGELFF. CDR3 nucleotides: TGTGCCAGCAAGGGACTAGCGGGAGAGGAGGACACCGGGGAGCTGTTTTTT.

The rearrangement uses TRBV5-1 and TRBJ1-4; the match to TRBD1 covers 11 bases. This CDR3 is 16 amino acids long. V was pared by 4 bases and J by 3 bases, with 5 bases of the junction left unmatched. Germline CDR1 and CDR2: SGHRS and YFSETQ. The CDR3 nucleotides are TGCGCCAGCAGCAGGGACAGGGGGAAGCCTAATGAAAAACTGTTTTTT. Translating gives CASSRDRGKPNEKLFF.

The chain carries TRBV21-1 and TRBJ2-1. TRBV21-1 represents a pseudogene. The CDR3 extends over 14 amino acids. The CDR3 here is CASRRRQGVDEQFF. The CDR3 coding sequence is TGTGCCAGCCGGAGGAGGCAGGGAGTAGATGAGCAGTTCTTC.

The J gene is TRBJ2-5, the V gene TRBV7-2; 11 bases map to TRBD2. Germline loops: CDR1 SGHTA, CDR2 FQGNSA. This CDR3 region has 16 residues. The V gene end was trimmed by 1 base and the J gene end by 2 bases; junction bases not matched to a gene: 3. The CDR3 DNA sequence: TGTGCCAGCAGCTTAGGGGGACTAGCGGTACAAGAGACCCAGTACTTC. Its translation: CASSLGGLAVQETQYF. Looking up the rest from reference TRBV7-2 and TRBJ2-5 gives the full variable domain: GAGVSQSPSNKVTEKGKDVELRCDPISGHTALYWYRQSLGQGLEFLIYFQGNSAPDKSGLPSDRFSAERTGGSVSTLTIQRTQQEDSAVYLCASSLGGLAVQETQYFGPGTRLLVL.

This clone turned up a few times. V and J are TRBV11-2 and TRBJ2-7; D is uncertain. Trimming took off 0 bases at V and 7 bases at J, with 1 base between the two ends. From germline, CDR1 is SGHAT and CDR2 FQNNGV. The CDR3 loop spans 10 amino acids. CDR3 coding DNA: TGTGCCAGCAGCTTAGATGAGCAGTACTTC. Its translation is CASSLDEQYF. The whole variable domain, filled in from reference TRBV11-2 and TRBJ2-7, reads EAGVAQSPRYKIIEKRQSVAFWCNPISGHATLYWYQQILGQGPKLLIQFQNNGVVDDSQLPKDRFSAERLKGVDSTLKIQPAKLEDSAVYLCASSLDEQYFGPGTRLTVT.